Presented here are 7 T cell receptor beta chains from one specimen sequenced in a study of shared clonotypes between healthy human individuals. As defined, naive CD8 cells were CD45RO-negative and positively selected for CCR7, with terminally differentiated effector memory CD45RA+ cells excluded. Clones were sequenced by immunoSEQ multiplex PCR, and TCRdb holds only the in-frame ones, with some missing. This sample has just over 2,000,000 clones; about 95% occur once, and the top ten carry 0.85% to 1.3%. The specimen sequenced was naive CD8+ T cells sorted from blood. All receptors come from a man younger than 35 in good health.

The chain uses TRBV5-1 and TRBJ1-5; D is perhaps TRBD1 (5 bases). The CDR3 covers 14 residues. Per the germline V gene, CDR1 is SGHRS and CDR2 is YFSETQ. V was pared by 1 base and J by 6 bases, with 11 bases between. The CDR3 loop is CASSLLSGTQPQHF. CDR3 nucleotide sequence: TGCGCCAGCAGCTTGCTTTCAGGGACTCAGCCCCAGCATTTT.

V gene TRBV7-9 combines with J gene TRBJ1-2, with D unclear. Germline V gene sequence: CDR1 SEHNR, CDR2 FQNEAQ (reference sequence). The V gene lost 4 bases and the J gene lost 8 bases, with 14 bases spanning the gap. The CDR3 length is 13 residues. CDR3 nucleotide sequence: TGTGCCAGCAGCTCGTCGGGGAGAGGAGGCTACACCTTC. Protein product: CASSSSGRGGYTF.

The chain links TRBV7-9 to TRBJ2-3; D not resolved. This CDR3 contains 15 residues. Deletions cut 3 bases from V and 1 base from J, with 11 bases between. Germline-derived CDR1 and CDR2 are SEHNR and FQNEAQ (reference sequence). The DNA for the CDR3 is TGTGCCAGCAGCTTGTCCCCCCCAGGCACAGATACGCAGTATTTT. Translation gives CASSLSPPGTDTQYF.

V is TRBV23-1 and J is TRBJ1-1; TRBD1 is a possible D gene (5 bases). TRBV23-1 is annotated as an ORF whose role is uncertain. The ends were cut back, 7 bases at V and 3 bases at J, with 18 bases in the middle. CDR3 length equals 15 residues. CDR3 bases: TGCGCCAGCACCCCTTTGGGACCCGCGGACACTGAAGCTTTCTTT. Encoded protein: CASTPLGPADTEAFF.

The chain combines TRBV19 with TRBJ2-1; 9 nucleotides match TRBD2. J lost 7 bases, V lost 3 bases, and 7 bases had no gene match. Germline V lookup: CDR1 LNHDA, CDR2 SQIVND (reference sequence). This CDR3 contains 15 residues. In nucleotides, the CDR3 is TGTGCCAGTAGTATTGGAGCGGGAGGCGGGAATGAGCAGTTCTTC. It translates to CASSIGAGGGNEQFF.

In regard to this clone: The sample holds other DNA sequences that translate to the same CDR3. This chain connects TRBV5-6 to TRBJ2-7; D may be TRBD2 (5 bases). CDR1 SGHDT and CDR2 YYEEEE come from the germline V gene. The CDR3 has 14 residues. Trimming removed 2 bases from V and 0 bases from J, with 9 bases in between. The CDR3 region has the DNA TGTGCCAGCAGCTTAGCGGCTAGCTCCTACGAGCAGTACTTC. Protein sequence: CASSLAASSYEQYF.

The V call is TRBV13, the J call TRBJ1-2; D uncertain. There are 12 residues in the CDR3. CDR1 and CDR2 from the germline V gene are PRHDT and FYEKMQ (reference sequence). Trimming left V 11 bases short and J 3 bases short, with 13 bases between. CDR3 bases: TGTGCCTCACGGGAGGCGGACTATGGCTACACCTTC. Its protein is CASREADYGYTF.